This TCR beta chain was recorded in a study of blood T cells in healthy people across ages (dated by TCRdb to between 2015 and 2016). In terms of the full investigation: In model experiments, template switching captured about one uniquely barcoded TCR beta cDNA molecule for every two T cells. The study measured age-related changes in TCR beta repertoire diversity using deep sequencing normalized with unique cDNA molecular identifiers. Two additional independent replicas of 1 million unique cDNA reads from the same blood draw were analyzed for two donors (one aged 18 to 29 and one aged 80 or older). Donors were grouped into four age groups: young (average about 15 years), middle-aged (over 35), aged (approximately 58) and long-lived (less than 85). To avoid experimental bias, donors of different ages were spread randomly across the sequencing lanes. Paper-wide results and their limitations: Compared with the aged group, the long-lived group had more naive CD4+ T cells, fewer expanded clones and increased TCR diversity, a pattern suggesting age selection. Total diversity estimates from one million sequenced T cells were considered lower bounds and underestimates. Since profiling was done on bulk unsorted PBMCs, naive and antigen-experienced compartments could not be conclusively compared. The CMV infection status of donors was not known, potentially confounding age-related changes in expanded clonotypes. Observed TCR beta diversity per million T cells fell roughly linearly with age, and a significant reduction was already apparent by age approximately 41. There was a strong correlation between observed TCR beta diversity and the percentage of naive T cells measured by flow cytometry.

In regard to this clonotype: Its antigen is not yet known. One base away there is no much larger clone; base qualities are not given.

The method was 5' RACE. The listed sequencing device is Illumina HiSeq 2500. A second PCR of about 7 to 12 cycles was performed with a sample-barcoded 5' primer and a J-beta primer mix. A unique molecular identifier was introduced onto each TCR beta cDNA molecule by a template-switch 5' adaptor carrying 12 random nucleotides. Each sample yielded at least 2.5 million CDR3-containing paired-end reads. First-strand cDNA was synthesized from all RNA with the Mint cDNA synthesis kit, primed by a TRBC-specific oligonucleotide. Following uracil-DNA glycosylase treatment, all cDNA underwent a first 18-cycle PCR with the universal primers M1SS and BC2_uni_R. On the study's bioinformatics: Normalization of each sample was performed by random selection of 1 million high-quality reads, each carrying a distinct molecular identifier. Instead of being binned into consensus sequences, reads with shared molecular identifiers were discarded. MiTCR, set to a Q25 quality threshold and the strictest error-elimination algorithm, was used for CDR3 identification, clonotype clustering and error correction. A nonparametric unseen species model with Euler transformation was used to estimate a lower bound on total TCR beta diversity. TCRdb reran the public reads through fastp at Q25 and MiXCR, keeping productive beta chains. Rows with one shared CDR3 protein collapse into an entry with the most common genes and DNA. The authors' filters were not applied to this entry. Recorded for this sample are about 1.1 million distinct CDR3 sequences; 30% to 40% of them occurred a single time. About an eighth of the sample goes to the ten largest clones.

Systemically healthy Caucasian individuals from Russia, 39 in total and aged roughly 6 to 95 years, were included as donors. Each donor gave approximately 9.4 milliliters of peripheral blood, drawn into EDTA-treated Vacutainer tubes. Ficoll-Paque density-gradient centrifugation was used to isolate PBMCs, with at least 7 million per sample. Total RNA was extracted from PBMCs with Trizol reagent, with at least 6 micrograms obtained per sample. The percentages of naive CD45RAhigh/CD27high T cells were determined by flow cytometry on a PBMC aliquot from every donor. At the junction V is shortened by 3 bases and J by 4 bases; bases outside the gene matches: 8. The CDR3 contains 16 residues, cysteine and phenylalanine counted. Only CDR3 DNA is held: 48 bases, read in frame from base 1. From a lookup of the germline V gene, CDR1 and CDR2 are SGHAT and FQNNGV.

This sequence was found in a man between 18 and 35 years old in good health. Sequencing input: blood. The rearrangement combines TRBV11-2 with TRBJ2-1; 8 bases in between match TRBD1. The DNA sequence reads TGTGCCAGCAGCTTTAGGGCAGGGGGCGAGTACAATGAGCAGTTCTTC. Translated, it reads CASSFRAGGEYNEQFF.